The clone carrying this TCR beta chain was seen many times. Its antigen is currently unknown. The sample is drawn from a study of identical twins. General observations from the study: The models systematically underestimated how much out-of-frame TCR alpha was shared in monozygotic twins. Whereas memory repertoires showed no such difference, abundant cord blood beta clonotypes carried fewer insertions. Conclusions came from cross-sectional statistical analysis, not from following the same donors.

A single record per CDR3 protein comes from TCRdb applying MiXCR to the 5' RACE reads. The table records hundreds of thousands of distinct CDR3 sequences, approximately 7% of them present only once. Healthy Caucasian individuals made up all the donors. CDR1 SGHVS and CDR2 FNYEAQ come from the germline V gene. The J segment lost 3 bases and the V segment lost 1 base, leaving 2 bases of the junction unmatched. The CDR3 consists of 15 residues. This same sample was also taken into another study, of yellow fever vaccine responses in identical twins.

The rearrangement joins TRBV7-6 to TRBJ2-2; 7 bases line up with TRBD1. This TCR was sampled from a woman between 18 and 29 years old in good health. The specimen was memory (CD45RO+) T cells sorted from blood. CDR3: CASSLGQGYTGELFF. The CDR3 coding sequence is TGTGCCAGCAGCTTAGGACAGGGTTACACCGGGGAGCTGTTTTTT.